This is a list of T cell receptor beta chains from one sample in a study of blood T cell repertoires in COVID-19. TCRdb keeps only in-frame clones here, not all; method: immunoSEQ multiplex PCR. The table includes approximately 49,000 clones, just under 90% detected once. Sequencing was done on a sample of peripheral blood. These receptor sequences come from a man aged 45-65 years with acute or convalescent COVID-19. Each CDR3 is given with its conserved first and last residue. D genes are given only for firm matches. Size is stated for part of the rows, as once, few or many counts, or as a class when the clone is expanded.

j_gene | d_gene | v_gene | len | abundance | CDR3aa | CDR3nt
TRBJ1-2 | TRBD1 | TRBV5-1 | 15 | NA | CASSRRTGDVYGYTF | TGCGCCAGCAGCAGACGGACAGGGGATGTCTATGGCTACACCTTC
TRBJ1-1 | TRBD1 | TRBV25-1 | 14 | few | CASSEWDRAVEAFF | TGTGCCAGCAGTGAATGGGACAGGGCGGTTGAAGCTTTCTTT
TRBJ1-6 | NA | TRBV10-3 | 14 | NA | CAIRDRGWNSPLHF | TGTGCCATCAGGGACCGGGGGTGGAATTCACCCCTCCACTTT
TRBJ2-7 | NA | TRBV30 | 14 | once | CAWSVGLAPYEQYF | TGTGCCTGGAGTGTGGGTCTAGCTCCCTACGAGCAGTACTTC
TRBJ2-1 | NA | TRBV5-4 | 16 | NA | CASSLGGSGLYNEQFF | TGTGCCAGCAGCTTGGGGGGTTCAGGGTTATACAATGAGCAGTTCTTC
TRBJ1-3 | TRBD1 | TRBV5-1 | 15 | NA | CASSSGGASGNTIYF | TGCGCCAGCAGCTCAGGGGGCGCGTCTGGAAACACCATATATTTT
TRBJ1-1 | NA | TRBV5-1 | 12 | NA | CASSYGNTEAFF | TGCGCCAGCAGCTACGGGAACACTGAAGCTTTCTTT
TRBJ2-5 | TRBD1 | TRBV3-1/TRBV3-2 | 16 | NA | CASSPAKGQGKETQYF | TGTGCCAGCAGCCCCGCTAAGGGACAGGGTAAAGAGACCCAGTACTTC
TRBJ2-7 | TRBD2 | TRBV10-3 | 12 | NA | CAAMTSGEEQYF | TGTGCCGCTATGACTAGCGGGGAAGAGCAGTACTTC
TRBJ2-3 | NA | TRBV7-9 | 17 | few | CASSLGVSAALGDTQYF | TGTGCCAGCAGCTTAGGGGTTTCAGCGGCCCTGGGGGATACGCAGTATTTT
TRBJ1-4 | NA | TRBV5-5 | 15 | NA | CASRGRLATNEKLFF | TGTGCCAGCAGGGGGCGCCTTGCAACTAATGAAAAACTGTTTTTT
TRBJ2-7 | NA | TRBV27 | 16 | NA | CASSQKDHLGRHEQYF | TGTGCCAGCAGCCAGAAAGACCATCTAGGCCGCCACGAGCAGTACTTC
TRBJ2-2 | TRBD2 | TRBV7-9 | 18 | NA | CASSPQVTSGRNTGELFF | TGTGCCAGCAGCCCCCAGGTTACTAGCGGGAGGAATACCGGGGAGCTGTTTTTT
TRBJ1-1 | TRBD1 | TRBV20-1 | 11 | few | CSVAGGSEAFF | TGCAGTGTCGCAGGGGGCTCGGAAGCTTTCTTT
TRBJ1-2 | TRBD1 | TRBV30 | 15 | NA | CAWRKTGGAGYGYTF | TGTGCCTGGAGGAAGACAGGGGGCGCGGGCTATGGCTACACCTTC
TRBJ2-3 | NA | TRBV5-1 | 14 | NA | CASSWSGGTDTQYF | TGCGCCAGCAGCTGGTCCGGTGGCACAGATACGCAGTATTTT
TRBJ2-7 | TRBD2 | TRBV7-9 | 15 | NA | CASSPQLGTRDEQYF | TGTGCCAGCAGCCCACAACTCGGGACTAGGGACGAGCAGTACTTC
TRBJ1-1 | TRBD1 | TRBV4-1 | 15 | NA | CASSQTGQGPTEAFF | TGCGCCAGCAGCCAGACTGGACAGGGCCCCACTGAAGCTTTCTTT
TRBJ2-1 | TRBD2 | TRBV14 | 17 | NA | CASSPMTSGGRYNEQFF | TGTGCCAGCAGCCCAATGACTAGCGGGGGTCGCTACAATGAGCAGTTCTTC
TRBJ2-1 | TRBD1 | TRBV15 | 15 | NA | CATSNRDRGYNEQFF | TGTGCCACCAGCAACCGGGACAGGGGTTACAATGAGCAGTTCTTC
TRBJ2-2 | TRBD2 | TRBV9 | 18 | once | CASSPRGTSGANTGELFF | TGTGCCAGCAGCCCCAGGGGGACTAGCGGAGCGAACACCGGGGAGCTGTTTTTT
TRBJ1-2 | NA | TRBV6-5 | 16 | once | CASSYSDRIYTYGYTF | TGTGCCAGCAGTTACTCGGACAGAATCTATACCTATGGCTACACCTTC
TRBJ2-7 | TRBD1 | TRBV23-1 | 14 | NA | CASSPGQGAREQYF | TGCGCCAGCAGTCCAGGACAGGGGGCGCGGGAGCAGTACTTC
TRBJ1-6 | NA | TRBV7-9 | 16 | NA | CASSASRGPYNSPLHF | TGTGCCAGCAGCGCCTCCAGAGGGCCCTATAATTCACCCCTCCACTTT
TRBJ2-7 | TRBD2 | TRBV27 | 16 | NA | CASREGTSGTAYEQYF | TGTGCCAGCAGAGAAGGGACTAGCGGGACCGCCTACGAGCAGTACTTC
TRBJ1-4 | TRBD1 | TRBV4-2 | 16 | NA | CASSQAGQGYNEKLFF | TGTGCCAGCAGCCAAGCGGGACAGGGGTATAATGAAAAACTGTTTTTT
TRBJ1-4 | TRBD1 | TRBV14 | 16 | NA | CASSRRQGATNEKLFF | TGTGCCAGCAGCCGCCGACAGGGTGCAACTAATGAAAAACTGTTTTTT
TRBJ1-6 | TRBD1 | TRBV19 | 16 | NA | CASSIPMRTGESPLHF | TGTGCCAGTAGTATCCCGATGAGGACAGGGGAAAGCCCCCTCCACTTT
TRBJ1-2 | NA | TRBV12-3/TRBV12-4 | 12 | NA | CASSFLGAGYTF | TGTGCCAGCAGTTTTTTGGGGGCTGGCTACACCTTC
TRBJ1-2 | NA | TRBV3-1/TRBV3-2 | 15 | NA | CASSHFESRGNHYTF | TGTGCCAGCAGCCACTTCGAGAGTCGCGGAAATCACTACACCTTC
TRBJ1-2 | TRBD1 | TRBV14 | 18 | NA | CASSQGGTGVGGNYGYTF | TGTGCCAGCAGCCAAGGAGGGACAGGGGTCGGGGGAAACTATGGCTACACCTTC
TRBJ2-3 | NA | TRBV11-2 | 15 | medium-sized | CASSLLAESTDTQYF | TGTGCCAGCAGCTTATTAGCGGAGAGCACAGATACGCAGTATTTT
TRBJ2-7 | NA | TRBV3-1/TRBV3-2 | 14 | NA | CASKRVEGAYEQYF | TGTGCCAGCAAAAGGGTGGAGGGCGCCTACGAGCAGTACTTC
TRBJ2-1 | NA | TRBV7-2 | 15 | once | CASSLVPGKSNEQFF | TGTGCCAGCAGCTTAGTTCCGGGTAAGAGCAATGAGCAGTTCTTC
TRBJ2-7 | NA | TRBV6-5 | 14 | NA | CASRIQGTPYEQYF | TGTGCCAGCAGGATACAGGGGACTCCCTACGAGCAGTACTTC
TRBJ1-1 | NA | TRBV12-3/TRBV12-4 | 11 | NA | CASKSSREAFF | TGTGCCAGCAAAAGTTCCAGAGAAGCTTTCTTT
TRBJ1-1 | TRBD1 | TRBV5-1 | 14 | NA | CASSWTGGDTEAFF | TGCGCCAGCAGCTGGACAGGGGGCGACACTGAAGCTTTCTTT
TRBJ2-1 | TRBD2 | TRBV15 | 18 | few | CATSRDRTSGRAANEQFF | TGTGCCACCAGCAGAGATCGAACTAGCGGGAGGGCCGCCAATGAGCAGTTCTTC
TRBJ1-5 | NA | TRBV7-9 | 13 | NA | CASSLGSGQPQHF | TGTGCCAGCAGCTTGGGCAGCGGTCAGCCCCAGCATTTT
TRBJ1-5 | NA | TRBV19 | 15 | once | CASSIVGDSNQPQHF | TGTGCCAGTAGTATAGTTGGAGACTCCAATCAGCCCCAGCATTTT
TRBJ2-7 | NA | TRBV5-4 | 12 | NA | CASSGGTAEQYF | TGTGCCAGCAGCGGAGGGACGGCCGAGCAGTACTTC
TRBJ2-2 | TRBD1 | TRBV4-1 | 15 | NA | CASSQGGQATGELFF | TGCGCCAGCAGCCAAGGGGGACAGGCCACCGGGGAGCTGTTTTTT
TRBJ2-3 | NA | TRBV28 | 13 | NA | CASTKQPGDTQYF | TGTGCCAGCACCAAACAGCCGGGGGATACGCAGTATTTT
TRBJ1-2 | TRBD1 | TRBV6-5 | 13 | NA | CASGRQGGYGYTF | TGTGCCAGCGGCCGACAGGGGGGCTATGGCTACACCTTC
TRBJ2-5 | TRBD2 | TRBV27 | 17 | NA | CASSRPQGASGQETQYF | TGTGCCAGCAGCCGCCCCCAGGGAGCTAGCGGTCAAGAGACCCAGTACTTC
TRBJ2-6 | TRBD1 | TRBV7-9 | 19 | once | CASSVPGQGAFVGANVLTF | TGTGCCAGCAGCGTTCCGGGACAGGGGGCGTTTGTTGGGGCCAACGTCCTGACTTTC
TRBJ2-3 | TRBD2 | TRBV7-8 | 16 | NA | CASSPRSAGDSGTQYF | TGTGCCAGCAGCCCCAGGTCAGCGGGAGATTCGGGGACGCAGTATTTT
TRBJ2-3 | NA | TRBV5-6 | 16 | NA | CASSLGTAGTSDTQYF | TGTGCCAGCAGCTTGGGGACAGCGGGGACTTCAGATACGCAGTATTTT
TRBJ1-1 | NA | TRBV7-2 | 14 | NA | CASSFGALGTEAFF | TGTGCCAGCAGCTTTGGAGCTTTGGGCACTGAAGCTTTCTTT
TRBJ1-2 | NA | TRBV28 | 13 | NA | CASLEGANYGYTF | TGTGCCTCGTTAGAGGGAGCTAACTATGGCTACACCTTC
TRBJ2-1 | TRBD1 | TRBV6-5 | 14 | NA | CASSYGQGNFEQFF | TGTGCCAGCAGTTACGGACAGGGAAACTTTGAGCAGTTCTTC
TRBJ2-5 | NA | TRBV18 | 12 | NA | CASGRTEETQYF | TGTGCCAGCGGGAGAACGGAAGAGACCCAGTACTTC
TRBJ1-1 | TRBD1 | TRBV28 | 16 | few | CASSFRTGQGGAEAFF | TGTGCCAGCAGTTTCCGAACTGGACAGGGTGGGGCTGAAGCTTTCTTT
TRBJ1-1 | NA | TRBV6-5 | 15 | NA | CASSPEGRLNTEAFF | TGTGCCAGCAGTCCTGAGGGGAGGCTAAACACTGAAGCTTTCTTT